This T cell receptor (beta chain) was recorded in a study of blood T cell repertoires in COVID-19. About the research overall: Specimens from acute and convalescent COVID-19 originated in the United States, Italy and Spain. PBMCs, B-cell-depleted T cells, or T cells provided the cDNA or gDNA that made up the material.

This clone was seen a few times. Source study methods: It was from reference gene primer amplification that nucleated cell counts were estimated. The data were produced by immunoSEQ multiplex PCR, yet TCRdb's version contains in-frame clones alone and is incomplete. D and trimming were read from the DNA, whereas the V and J calls and clone size are those reported in that table. Here the sample spans about 200,000 clones, approximately 83% being singletons. Germline CDR1 reads SGHNT; CDR2 reads YENEEA. The CDR3 length is 15 residues. Trimming removed 1 base at V and 8 bases at J, with 12 bases between.

This receptor was obtained from a woman in her thirties or forties with active or convalescent COVID-19. Sequencing was performed on peripheral blood. V is TRBV11-3 and J is TRBJ1-6; a weak D match, TRBD1 (5 bases). The chain's CDR3 is CASSLGYQGDSPLHF. The CDR3 region has the DNA TGTGCCAGCAGCTTAGGATATCAGGGTGATTCACCCCTCCACTTT.